These 5 T cell receptor beta chains share one sample of origin, sequenced in a study of T cell repertoires in cytomegalovirus infection. Antigens for these TCRs are unknown. TCRdb re-derived calls from the reads in MiXCR, one entry per CDR3 protein. The sample holds about 130,000 distinct CDR3 sequences, 20% to 30% seen once. Material for sequencing was PBMCs, sequenced either directly or after in vitro stimulation (not recorded which). These receptors were obtained from a human donor in good health (CMV status not recorded). Some clones in this sample may be carry-over from other donors' samples.

In this sample, this clonotype turned up a few times. The chain recombines TRBV6-2 or TRBV6-3 with TRBJ2-1; D gene ambiguous. CDR3 length: 15 amino acids. V dropped 3 bases and J dropped 0 bases, with 9 bases sitting between them. The germline V gene encodes CDR1 MNHEY and CDR2 SVGEGT. The CDR3 coding sequence is TGTGCCAGCAGTTATACCCTTAGCTCCTACAATGAGCAGTTCTTC. This codes for CASSYTLSSYNEQFF.

This clonotype was seen only a few times. This rearrangement joins TRBV5-5 to TRBJ2-6; possibly TRBD1 for D (5 bases). There are 16 residues in the CDR3. CDR1 and CDR2 (germline): SGHKS, YYEKEE (reference sequence). Trimming removed 4 bases from V and 12 bases from J, with 23 bases in between. This CDR3 reads CASSNGHRLTYSVLTF. As DNA, the CDR3 is TGTGCCAGCAGCAATGGACATCGGCTAACCTATAGCGTCCTGACTTTC.

This clonotype was seen repeatedly, ten times or more. The V and J genes are TRBV7-9 and TRBJ2-2, with D possibly TRBD2 on 5 matching bases. V was shortened by 6 bases and J by 7 bases, with 12 bases between the two germline ends. Per germline, CDR1 SEHNR and CDR2 FQNEAQ (reference sequence). CDR3 length equals 13 residues. The CDR3 loop reads CASRPTTNGELFF. CDR3 sequence (DNA): TGTGCCAGCAGACCGACGACTAACGGGGAGCTGTTTTTT.

The J gene is TRBJ2-1, the V gene TRBV2; possible D gene TRBD2, 6 bases. This CDR3 has 18 amino acids. Germline values: CDR1 SNHLY, CDR2 FYNNEI. The V and J ends lost 0 bases and 6 bases respectively, with 21 bases between them. CDR3 protein: CASSEARGGLNKVNEQFF. DNA for the CDR3: TGTGCCAGCAGTGAAGCGCGGGGTGGACTAAACAAAGTCAATGAGCAGTTCTTC.

Worth noting for this clonotype: Relative to the germline gene, one junction end is altered; a read error may explain this. The chain carries TRBV7-8 and TRBJ2-3; D is unclear. The CDR3 is 16 residues long. Germline V lookup: CDR1 SGHVS, CDR2 FQNEAQ. Written as DNA, the CDR3 is TGTGCCAGCAGCGGCCGGACGGACGTAGTCACATATACGCAGTATTTT. Protein sequence: CASSGRTDVVTYTQYF. Based on the CDR3 plus reference TRBV7-8 and TRBJ2-3, the full variable domain is GAGVSQSPRYKVAKRGQDVALRCDPISGHVSLFWYQQALGQGPEFLTYFQNEAQLDKSGLPSDRFFAERPEGSVSTLKIQRTQQEDSAVYLCASSGRTDVVTYTQYFGPGTRLTVL.